The clone carrying this T cell receptor beta chain was detected ten times or more. The data originate from a study of T cells in Graves' hyperthyroidism and ophthalmopathy. Graves' hyperthyroidism without ophthalmopathy progression within 18 months was termed stable. Any patient presenting with uncontrolled infection, other autoimmune disease, pregnancy or lactation was left out. It was less than 13 ml of fresh peripheral blood that supplied the PBMCs. Amplification yielded TCR beta CDR3 regions, with RNA transcripts as the source. An initial round of RT-PCR targeting the TCR CDR3 relied on the HTBI primer set. TCRdb used MiXCR to reprocess the multiplex PCR reads, holding one entry per CDR3 protein. The data hold approximately 560,000 distinct CDR3 sequences, with about a sixth observed a single time. Losses at the gene ends were 5 bases for V and 2 bases for J; bases not matched to a gene: 4. CDR1 and CDR2 (germline): SGHTA, FQGTGA. This CDR3 is 15 amino acids long.

The clonotype comes from a woman aged 30 to 39 with Graves' hyperthyroidism. The sample comprised blood. The chain joins TRBV7-3 to TRBJ2-3, with 10 bases that match TRBD2. CDR3 loop: CASSQLAGPTDTQYF. CDR3 coding DNA: TGTGCCAGCAGCCAACTAGCGGGGCCCACAGATACGCAGTATTTT.